This T cell receptor beta chain derives from a study of PD-1 blockade in mismatch repair-deficient tumors. On the study more broadly: Enrolled about 2012-2016, patients had progressing, pretreated mismatch repair-deficient cancers of about a dozen types.

Every patient had mismatch repair deficiency by PCR or immunohistochemistry. Study-level results: Tumor-resident clones, often absent from pretreatment blood, expanded after pembrolizumab and then contracted.

Remarks on this clone: Its antigen is unknown.

Per the germline V gene, CDR1 is SGHNT and CDR2 is YENEEA. This CDR3 has 17 amino acids. The J segment lost 1 base and the V segment lost 4 bases, leaving 9 bases of the junction unmatched. Assay used: immunoSEQ multiplex PCR; TCRdb lists only in-frame clones, some missing. The repertoire includes under 85,000 clones, 60% to 80% of them detected once, and over 4.5% sits in the top ten. The sample in question was peripheral blood, obtained 2 weeks after starting pembrolizumab. The source of this sequence is an adult with mismatch repair-deficient cancer. V gene TRBV11-3 combines with J gene TRBJ2-3; 9 bases map to TRBD2. CDR3 sequence: CASSWSSGRVGTDTQYF. The CDR3 DNA reads as TGTGCCAGCAGCTGGAGTAGCGGGAGAGTGGGCACAGATACGCAGTATTTT.